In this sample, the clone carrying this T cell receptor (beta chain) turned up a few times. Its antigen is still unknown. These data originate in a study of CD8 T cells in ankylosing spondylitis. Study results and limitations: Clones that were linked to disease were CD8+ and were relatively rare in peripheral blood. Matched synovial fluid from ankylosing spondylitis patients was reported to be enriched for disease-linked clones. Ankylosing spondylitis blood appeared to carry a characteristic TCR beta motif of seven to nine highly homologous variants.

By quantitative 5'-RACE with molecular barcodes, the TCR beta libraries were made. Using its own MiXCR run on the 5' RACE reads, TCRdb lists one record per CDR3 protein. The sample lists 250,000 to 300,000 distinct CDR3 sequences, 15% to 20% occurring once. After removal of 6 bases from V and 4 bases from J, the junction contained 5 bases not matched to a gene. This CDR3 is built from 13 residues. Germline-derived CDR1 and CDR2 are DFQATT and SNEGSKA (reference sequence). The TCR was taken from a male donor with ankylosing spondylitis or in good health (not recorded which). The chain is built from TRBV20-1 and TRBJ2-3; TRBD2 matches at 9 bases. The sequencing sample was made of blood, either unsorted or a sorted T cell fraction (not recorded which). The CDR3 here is CSAPSGTSDTQYF. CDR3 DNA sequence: TGCAGTGCCCCTAGCGGGACGTCAGATACGCAGTATTTT.